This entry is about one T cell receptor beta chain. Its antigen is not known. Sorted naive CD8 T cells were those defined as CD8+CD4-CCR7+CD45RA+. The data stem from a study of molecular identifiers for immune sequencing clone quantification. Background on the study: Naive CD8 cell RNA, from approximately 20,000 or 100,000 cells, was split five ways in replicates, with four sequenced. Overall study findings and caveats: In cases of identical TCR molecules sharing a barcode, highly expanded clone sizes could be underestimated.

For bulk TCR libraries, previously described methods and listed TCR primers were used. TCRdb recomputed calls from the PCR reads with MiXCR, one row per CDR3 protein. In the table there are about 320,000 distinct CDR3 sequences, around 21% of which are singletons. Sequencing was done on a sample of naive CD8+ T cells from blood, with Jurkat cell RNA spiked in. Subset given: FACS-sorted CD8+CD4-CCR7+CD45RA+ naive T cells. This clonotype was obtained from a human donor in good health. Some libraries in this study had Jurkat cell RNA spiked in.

DNA of the CDR3: TGTGCCAGCAGTTCAAGGGCGGCCGCGGATACGCAGTATTTT. Translated: CASSSRAAADTQYF. The chain combines TRBV6-5 with TRBJ2-3, with D unclear. Germline loops: CDR1 MNHEY, CDR2 SVGAGI. This CDR3 has 14 residues. Between the trimmed V and J ends, which lost 4 bases and 6 bases, there was a span of 14 bases.